The T cell receptor (beta chain) under discussion was sequenced for a study of blood T cell repertoires in COVID-19. Across the study: Spain, Italy and the United States supplied samples that represented acute and convalescent COVID-19. PBMCs, B-cell-depleted T cells, or T cells were the source of the cDNA or gDNA that made up the material.

V was trimmed by 5 bases and J by 5 bases, leaving 15 bases between them. The CDR3 is 14 amino acids. Germline V gene sequence: CDR1 SGHTA, CDR2 FQGNSA. Per the original data handling: Reference gene primer amplification in the assay estimated nucleated cell counts. Produced via immunoSEQ multiplex PCR; TCRdb's table is partial and in-frame only. The V and J calls and clone size come from that table; D and trimming were worked out from the DNA. The sample lists just under 65,000 clones; 80% to 90% were seen once. This chain joins TRBV7-2 and TRBJ2-5, with D perhaps matching TRBD1 (6 bases). The sample comprised peripheral blood. The source of this sequence is a human donor in a cohort sampled during active COVID-19. This chain's CDR3 is CASSARGSGETQYF. DNA of the CDR3: TGTGCCAGCAGCGCAAGGGGGTCGGGGGAGACCCAGTACTTC.